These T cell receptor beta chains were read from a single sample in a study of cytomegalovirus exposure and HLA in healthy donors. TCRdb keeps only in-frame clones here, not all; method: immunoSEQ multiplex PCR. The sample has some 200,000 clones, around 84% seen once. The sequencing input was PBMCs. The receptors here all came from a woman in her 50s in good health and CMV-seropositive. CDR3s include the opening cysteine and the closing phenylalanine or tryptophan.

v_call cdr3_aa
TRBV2 CANGQGPNQPQHF
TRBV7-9 CASSPGQGSTGELFF
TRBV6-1 CASRPPEQETQYF
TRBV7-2 CASSSAAGGYNSPLHF
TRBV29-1 CSVPVSPNMNTEAFF
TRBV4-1 CASSQDLGRGAGNEQFF
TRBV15 CATALAQGGGYTF
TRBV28 CASMGVGGEGYEQYF
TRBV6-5 CASRTVNSPLHF
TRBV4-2 CASSQTRNNEQFF
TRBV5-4 CASSLAGAPGNTIYF
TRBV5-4 CASSFSGSGANVLTF
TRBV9 CASSVDSLTRGDTQYF
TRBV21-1 CASREDRDEKLFF
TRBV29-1 CSGLDRGSYGYTF
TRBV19 CASSGTGYYEQYF
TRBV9 CASSVELAVSGELFF